A selection of T cell receptor beta chains follows, all from one sample in a study of sequential checkpoint blockade in melanoma. TCRdb keeps only in-frame clones here, not all; method: immunoSEQ multiplex PCR. The profile covers under 9,500 clones, with 57% appearing a single time and about two fifths taken by the ten largest. The sample consisted of CD8+ T cells sorted from blood (inferred from file names), taken from a patient given nivolumab and ipilimumab in sequence. The origin of the receptors is a human donor with melanoma. Each CDR3 is given with its conserved first and last residue. Fields, in order: V gene, J gene, clone size, D gene, CDR3 DNA, CDR3 protein. The D gene is left open where the match is weak. Part of the rows lack a size; the others show once, few, many or a class for expanded clones.

>TRBV19|TRBJ2-1|NA|NA
TGTGCCAGTTCCCCTACTATATACAATGAGCAGTTCTTC
CASSPTIYNEQFF
>TRBV23-1|TRBJ1-3|few|NA
TGCGCCAGCAGCCCGCGGAGGGGCCCGGACGGAAACACCATATATTTT
CASSPRRGPDGNTIYF
>TRBV9|TRBJ2-7|NA|NA
TGTGCCAGCAGCGTAGAAGGTACTACCTACGAGCAGTACTTC
CASSVEGTTYEQYF
>TRBV9|TRBJ2-1|few|NA
TGTGCCAGCAGCGAGGGGGGTTCCAGGGGGGATGAGCAGTTCTTC
CASSEGGSRGDEQFF
>TRBV10-2|TRBJ2-3|NA|TRBD1
TGCGCCAGCAGTCACCAGGGGGACAGGGGATCAGATACGCAGTATTTT
CASSHQGDRGSDTQYF
>TRBV2|TRBJ2-1|NA|TRBD2
TGTGCCAGAAGAGTACTAGCGGGTAACTACAATGAGCAGTTCTTC
CARRVLAGNYNEQFF
>TRBV11-2|TRBJ2-2|NA|NA
TGTGCCAGCAGCGAAACGAGGGCCGGGGAGCTGTTTTTT
CASSETRAGELFF
>TRBV7-2|TRBJ1-2|NA|TRBD1
TGCGCCAGCAGCCACACGACAGGGACGAGGTATGGCTACACCTTC
CASSHTTGTRYGYTF
>TRBV4-3|TRBJ1-2|NA|NA
TGCGCCAGCAGCCAAGATAGGGTAGGAGGGAGCTACACCTTC
CASSQDRVGGSYTF
>TRBV6-5|TRBJ2-7|NA|NA
TGTGCCAGCAGCCGCACGTCAACCCTACTCTACGAGCAGTACTTC
CASSRTSTLLYEQYF
>TRBV4-2|TRBJ1-2|few|NA
TGTGCCAGCAGCCAGGGGAGACAGGAGTTGCCCTATGGCTACACCTTC
CASSQGRQELPYGYTF
>TRBV13|TRBJ2-7|NA|TRBD2
TGTGCCAGCAGCTGGGGACTAGCGGGATCCTACGAGCAGTACTTC
CASSWGLAGSYEQYF
>TRBV7-3|TRBJ2-3|NA|NA
TGTGCCAGCAGCTTAAACCCCTCTGGGGCGATGGCAGATACGCAGTATTTT
CASSLNPSGAMADTQYF
>TRBV6-4|TRBJ1-5|NA|TRBD1
TGTGCCAGCAGTCTCCGGGACAGGGGGCTCCAGCCCCAGCATTTT
CASSLRDRGLQPQHF
>TRBV4-1|TRBJ2-6|NA|NA
TGCGCCAGCAGCCAAGATCGTCGAGGGACTGGGGCCAACGTCCTGACTTTC
CASSQDRRGTGANVLTF
>TRBV6-4|TRBJ2-1|NA|TRBD2
TGTGCCAGCAGTGATTTAAGCGGGGGGGGCAATGAGCAGTTCTTC
CASSDLSGGGNEQFF
>TRBV7-6|TRBJ2-2|NA|NA
TGTGCCAGCAGCTTAGCGGAAGACAGGAGGAACACCGGGGAGCTGTTTTTT
CASSLAEDRRNTGELFF
>TRBV15|TRBJ2-5|NA|NA
TGTGCCACCAGCACCTACCTCTCGGGGATCCGGCAGTACTTC
CATSTYLSGIRQYF
>TRBV15|TRBJ1-6|NA|TRBD1
TGTGCCACCAGCAGGGACAGGGAAAATTCACCCCTCCACTTT
CATSRDRENSPLHF
>TRBV29-1|TRBJ2-3|NA|NA
TGCAGCGTTGAACGGGGGGCTGTCTCAGATACGCAGTATTTT
CSVERGAVSDTQYF
>TRBV7-6|TRBJ2-3|few|TRBD1
TGTGCCAGCAGCTTCCCCCGACAGGGACCCACAGATACGCAGTATTTT
CASSFPRQGPTDTQYF
>TRBV28|TRBJ2-5|few|NA
TGTGCCAGCAGTGTACGACAGGGGAGGGGGGAGACCCAGTACTTC
CASSVRQGRGETQYF
>TRBV28|TRBJ2-1|NA|TRBD1
TGTGCCGGCAGTTTGTCGGACAGGGGGAGGGATGAGCAGTTCTTC
CAGSLSDRGRDEQFF
>TRBV16|TRBJ1-1|NA|TRBD1
TGTGCCAGCAGCCAATTTGGACAGGGTATGAACACTGAAGCTTTCTTT
CASSQFGQGMNTEAFF
>TRBV6-1|TRBJ2-2|NA|TRBD2
TGTGCCAGCAGTGAAGTCCCAGCGGGGTCCACCGGGGAGCTGTTTTTT
CASSEVPAGSTGELFF
>TRBV11-2|TRBJ1-1|NA|NA
TGTGCCAGCAGCTTAGGGGGGGTAGGGGATGCTTTCTTT
CASSLGGVGDAFF
>TRBV2|TRBJ2-3|NA|TRBD1
TGTGCCAGCAGTGAAGTGGGACAGCTCCCCGGTGATACGCAGTATTTT
CASSEVGQLPGDTQYF